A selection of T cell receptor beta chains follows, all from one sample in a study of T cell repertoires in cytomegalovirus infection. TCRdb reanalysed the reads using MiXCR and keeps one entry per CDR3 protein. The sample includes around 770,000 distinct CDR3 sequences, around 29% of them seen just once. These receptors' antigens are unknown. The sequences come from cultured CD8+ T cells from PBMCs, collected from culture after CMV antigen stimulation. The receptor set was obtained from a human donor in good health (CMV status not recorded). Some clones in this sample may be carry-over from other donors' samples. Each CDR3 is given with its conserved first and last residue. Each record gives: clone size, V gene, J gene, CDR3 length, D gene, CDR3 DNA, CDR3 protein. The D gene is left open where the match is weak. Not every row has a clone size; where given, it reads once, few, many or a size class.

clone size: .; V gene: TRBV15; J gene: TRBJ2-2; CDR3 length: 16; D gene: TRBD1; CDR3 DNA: TGTGCCACCAGCAGAGAACAGGGGCTCTTAAGGGGGGAGCTGTTTTTT; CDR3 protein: CATSREQGLLRGELFF
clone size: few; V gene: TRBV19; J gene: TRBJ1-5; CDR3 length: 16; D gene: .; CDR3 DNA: TGTGCCAGTAGTATAGACCGGACAGCGGGAGATCAGCCCCAGCATTTT; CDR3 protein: CASSIDRTAGDQPQHF
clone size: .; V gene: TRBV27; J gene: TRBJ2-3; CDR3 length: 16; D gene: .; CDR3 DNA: TGTGCCAGCACAGGACCCGCTGGACAGAGAACAGATACGCAGTATTTT; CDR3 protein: CASTGPAGQRTDTQYF
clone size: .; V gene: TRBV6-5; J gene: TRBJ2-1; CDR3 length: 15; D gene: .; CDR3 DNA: TGTGCCAGCAATCCGGGCGGGTTCTCCTACAATGAGCAGTTCTTC; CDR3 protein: CASNPGGFSYNEQFF
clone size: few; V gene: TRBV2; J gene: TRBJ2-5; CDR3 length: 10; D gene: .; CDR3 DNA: TGTGCCAGCACGGGACAGACCCAGTACTTC; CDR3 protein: CASTGQTQYF
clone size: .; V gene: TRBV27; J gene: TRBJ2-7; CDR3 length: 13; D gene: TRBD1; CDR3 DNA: TGTGCCAGCAGACTCGGACAGGGATGGGAGCAGTACTTC; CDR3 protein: CASRLGQGWEQYF
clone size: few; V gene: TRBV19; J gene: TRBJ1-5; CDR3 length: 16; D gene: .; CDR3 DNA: TGTGCCAGTAGTACGCGACTTCTGAGCAAAGATCAGCCCCAGCATTTT; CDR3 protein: CASSTRLLSKDQPQHF
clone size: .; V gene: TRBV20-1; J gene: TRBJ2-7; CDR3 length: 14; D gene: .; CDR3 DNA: TGCAGTGCTAGAGATACGACAGTTACCTACGAGCAGTACTTC; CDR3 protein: CSARDTTVTYEQYF
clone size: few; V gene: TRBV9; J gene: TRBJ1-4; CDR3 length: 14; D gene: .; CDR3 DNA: TGTGCCAGCAGCGTAGCCCAAAGAGACTATAAACTGTTTTTT; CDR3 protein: CASSVAQRDYKLFF
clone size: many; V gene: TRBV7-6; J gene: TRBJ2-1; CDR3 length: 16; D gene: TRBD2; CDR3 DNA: TGTGCCAGCAGCTTAAAACTAGCGGGGGGGCCAAATGAGCAGTTCTTC; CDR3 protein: CASSLKLAGGPNEQFF
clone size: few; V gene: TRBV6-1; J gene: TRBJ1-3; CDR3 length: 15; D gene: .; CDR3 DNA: TGTGCCAGCAGTGACTCGCGACAGCTGGAAAACACCATATATTTT; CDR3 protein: CASSDSRQLENTIYF
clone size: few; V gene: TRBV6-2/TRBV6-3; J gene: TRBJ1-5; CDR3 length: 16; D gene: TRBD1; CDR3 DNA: TGTGCCAGCAGTCCGGGACAGGGAAAGGGCAATCAGCCCCAGCATTTT; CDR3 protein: CASSPGQGKGNQPQHF
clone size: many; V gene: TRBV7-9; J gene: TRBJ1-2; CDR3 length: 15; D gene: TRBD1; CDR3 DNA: TGTGCCAGCAGCTCAGAGGGACAGAGGAACTATGGCTACACCTTC; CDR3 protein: CASSSEGQRNYGYTF
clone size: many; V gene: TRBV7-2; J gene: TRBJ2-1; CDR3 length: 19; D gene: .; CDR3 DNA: TGTGCCAGCAGCTCCCCCGGGCTAATGAGCGTCGGTACCTACAATGAGCAGTTCTTC; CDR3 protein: CASSSPGLMSVGTYNEQFF
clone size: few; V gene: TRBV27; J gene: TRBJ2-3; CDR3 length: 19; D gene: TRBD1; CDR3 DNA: TGTGCCAGCAGTTTATTGGCAGGGGGAACCCTTCTGGCGACAGATACGCAGTATTTT; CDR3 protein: CASSLLAGGTLLATDTQYF
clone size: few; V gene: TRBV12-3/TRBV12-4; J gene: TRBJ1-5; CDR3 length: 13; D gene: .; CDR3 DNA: TGTGCCAGCCCCAACAGCCCCAATCAGCCCCAGCATTTT; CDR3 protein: CASPNSPNQPQHF
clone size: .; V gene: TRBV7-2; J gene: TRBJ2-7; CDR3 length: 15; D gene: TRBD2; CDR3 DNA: TGTGCCAGCAGCTTCATAGCGGGGGGGCTCTACGAGCAGTACTTC; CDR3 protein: CASSFIAGGLYEQYF
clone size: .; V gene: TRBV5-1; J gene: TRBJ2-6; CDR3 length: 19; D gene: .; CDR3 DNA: TGCGCCAGCAGCTTGTGGGGCAGTGATGGGCTCTCTGGGGCCAACGTCCTGACTTTC; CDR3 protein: CASSLWGSDGLSGANVLTF
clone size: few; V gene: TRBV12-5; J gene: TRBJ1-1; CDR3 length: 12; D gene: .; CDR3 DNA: TGTGCTAGTGCCGGGAAGGGATCTGAAGCTTTCTTT; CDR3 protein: CASAGKGSEAFF
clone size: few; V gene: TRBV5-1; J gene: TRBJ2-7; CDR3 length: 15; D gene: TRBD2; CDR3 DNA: TGCGCCAGCAGCCCCGGACTAGCGGGGGGGGATGAGCAGTACTTC; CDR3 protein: CASSPGLAGGDEQYF
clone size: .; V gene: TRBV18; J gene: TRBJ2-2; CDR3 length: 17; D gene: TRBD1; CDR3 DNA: TGTGCCAGCTCACCGACTCGGACAGGGTCGAACACCGGGGAGCTGTTTTTT; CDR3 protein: CASSPTRTGSNTGELFF
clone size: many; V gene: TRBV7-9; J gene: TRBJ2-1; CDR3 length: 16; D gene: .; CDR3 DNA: TGTGCCAGCAGCTCGGAGACTAGTAGGTCATACAATGAGCAGTTCTTC; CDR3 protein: CASSSETSRSYNEQFF
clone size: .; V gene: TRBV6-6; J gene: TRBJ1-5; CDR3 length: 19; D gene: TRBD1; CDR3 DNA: TGTGCCAGCAGTTACTTTGCAGCGCCAGGAAGGGGGCTAGGTCAGCCCCAGCATTTT; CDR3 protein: CASSYFAAPGRGLGQPQHF
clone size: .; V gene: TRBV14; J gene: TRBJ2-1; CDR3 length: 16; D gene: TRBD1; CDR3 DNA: TGTGCCAGCAGCCATCCGGGACAGGGCTTCTACAATGAGCAGTTCTTC; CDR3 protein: CASSHPGQGFYNEQFF
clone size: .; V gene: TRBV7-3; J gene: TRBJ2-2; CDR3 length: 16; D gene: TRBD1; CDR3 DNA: TGTGCCAGCAGCTTAGGTCGACAGGGGAGGCCCGGGGAGCTGTTTTTT; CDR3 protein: CASSLGRQGRPGELFF
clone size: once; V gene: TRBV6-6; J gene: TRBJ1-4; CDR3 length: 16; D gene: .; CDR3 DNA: TGTGCCAGCAGGAGAATGGGGAATTTCCCTAATGAAAAACTGTTTTTT; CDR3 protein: CASRRMGNFPNEKLFF
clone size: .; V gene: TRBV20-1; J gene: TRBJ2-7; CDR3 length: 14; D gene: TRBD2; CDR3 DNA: TGCAGTGCTAGGGAGCGGGGGGGACACTACGAGCAGTACTTC; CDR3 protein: CSARERGGHYEQYF
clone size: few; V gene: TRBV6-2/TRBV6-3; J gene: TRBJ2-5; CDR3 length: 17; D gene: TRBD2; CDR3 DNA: TGTGCCAGCAGTTACCGGGGACTAGCGGGGCCCCAAGAGACCCAGTACTTC; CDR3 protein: CASSYRGLAGPQETQYF
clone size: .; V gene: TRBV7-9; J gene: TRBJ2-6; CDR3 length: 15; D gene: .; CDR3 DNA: TGTGCCAGCAGCCCCCCTTCGGACAGGGCCAACGTCCTGACTTTC; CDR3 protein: CASSPPSDRANVLTF
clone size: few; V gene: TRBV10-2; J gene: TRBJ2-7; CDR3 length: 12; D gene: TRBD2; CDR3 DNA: TGCGCCACTGGCGGGGGGGCCTACGAGCAGTACTTC; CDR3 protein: CATGGGAYEQYF
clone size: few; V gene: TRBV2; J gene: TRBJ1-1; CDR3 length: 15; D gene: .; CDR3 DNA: TGTGCCATCCCTTCGGTTGATGGGGTGAACACTGAAGCTTTCTTT; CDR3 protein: CAIPSVDGVNTEAFF
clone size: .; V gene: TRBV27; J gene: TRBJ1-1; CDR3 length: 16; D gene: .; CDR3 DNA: TGTGCCAGCACCCCCGGTGGGGGGGGGCGCGGGACTGAAGCTTTCTTT; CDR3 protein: CASTPGGGGRGTEAFF
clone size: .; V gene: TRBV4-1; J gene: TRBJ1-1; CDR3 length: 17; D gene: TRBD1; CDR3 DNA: TGCGCCAGCAGCCACCCCCCGCCGGGACAGGGATCCACTGAAGCTTTCTTT; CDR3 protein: CASSHPPPGQGSTEAFF
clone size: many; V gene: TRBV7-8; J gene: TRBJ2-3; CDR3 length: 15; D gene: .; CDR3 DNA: TGTGCCAGCAGCTCCGGGGGACACCATTCAGATACGCAGTATTTT; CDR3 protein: CASSSGGHHSDTQYF
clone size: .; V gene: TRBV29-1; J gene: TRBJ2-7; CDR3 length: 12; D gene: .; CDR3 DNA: TGCAGCGTTGATAGTGGGGGGTCCGAGCAGTACTTC; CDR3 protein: CSVDSGGSEQYF
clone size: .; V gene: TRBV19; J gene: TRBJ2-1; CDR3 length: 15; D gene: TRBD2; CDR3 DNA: TGTGCCAGTAGTATAGTGGAAGCGGGGGACAATGAGCAGTTCTTC; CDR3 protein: CASSIVEAGDNEQFF
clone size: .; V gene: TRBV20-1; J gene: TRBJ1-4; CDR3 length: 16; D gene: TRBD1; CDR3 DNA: TGCAGTGCTAGAGAGGGGACGGGACAGATGAATGAAAAACTGTTTTTT; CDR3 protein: CSAREGTGQMNEKLFF
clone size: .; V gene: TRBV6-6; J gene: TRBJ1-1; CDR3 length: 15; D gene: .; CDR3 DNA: TGTGCCAGCAGTTATGTCTCCGGGGGGAACACTGAAGCTTTCTTT; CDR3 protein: CASSYVSGGNTEAFF
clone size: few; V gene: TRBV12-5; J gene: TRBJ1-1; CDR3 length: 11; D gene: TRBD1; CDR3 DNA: TGTGCCTGGGACAGGGACACTGAAGCTTTCTTT; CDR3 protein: CAWDRDTEAFF
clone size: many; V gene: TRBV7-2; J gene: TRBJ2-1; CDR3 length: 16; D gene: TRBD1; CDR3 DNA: TGTGCCAGCAGCTTCCCGGACAGGGGCCTCGACAATGAGCAGTTCTTC; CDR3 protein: CASSFPDRGLDNEQFF
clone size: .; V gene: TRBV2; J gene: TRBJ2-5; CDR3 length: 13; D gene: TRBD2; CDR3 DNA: TGTGCCAGCAGACTAGCGGAAAAAGAGACCCAGTACTTC; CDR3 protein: CASRLAEKETQYF
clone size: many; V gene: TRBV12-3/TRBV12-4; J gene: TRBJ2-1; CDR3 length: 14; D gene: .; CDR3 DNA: TGTGCCAGCAGTTTACGGGGTCTCTACAATGAGCAGTTCTTC; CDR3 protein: CASSLRGLYNEQFF
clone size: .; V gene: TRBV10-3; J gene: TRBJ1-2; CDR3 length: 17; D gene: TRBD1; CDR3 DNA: TGTGCCATCAGCTTCCGGGACAGGGGAAATGAAAACTATGGCTACACCTTC; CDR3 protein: CAISFRDRGNENYGYTF
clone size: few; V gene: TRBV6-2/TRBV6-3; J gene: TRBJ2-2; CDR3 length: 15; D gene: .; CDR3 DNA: TGTGCCAGCAGACTCGGGGCCCCCAAGGGCGGGGAGCTGTTTTTT; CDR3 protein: CASRLGAPKGGELFF
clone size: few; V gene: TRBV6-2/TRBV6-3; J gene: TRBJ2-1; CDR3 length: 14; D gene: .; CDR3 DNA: TGTGCCAGCACCTACGCACTAGCCTACAATGAGCAGTTCTTC; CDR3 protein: CASTYALAYNEQFF
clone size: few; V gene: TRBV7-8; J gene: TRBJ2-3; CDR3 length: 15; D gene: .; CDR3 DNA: TGTGCCAGCAGCTTAGCGAAAGGCTCAACAGATACGCAGTATTTT; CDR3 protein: CASSLAKGSTDTQYF
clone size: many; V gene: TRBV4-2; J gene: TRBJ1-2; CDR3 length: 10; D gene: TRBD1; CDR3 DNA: TGTGCCGTACTGGAGGACAGGGCCACCTTC; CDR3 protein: CAVLEDRATF
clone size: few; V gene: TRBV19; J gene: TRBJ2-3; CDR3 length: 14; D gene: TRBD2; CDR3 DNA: TGTGCCAGTAATGGTACTAGCGGCTCGGATACGCAGTATTTT; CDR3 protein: CASNGTSGSDTQYF
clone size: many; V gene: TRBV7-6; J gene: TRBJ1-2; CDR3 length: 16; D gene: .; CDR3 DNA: TGTGCCAGCAGCTTAGCCACTCTCGACAGGAAGTATGGCTACACCTTC; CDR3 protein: CASSLATLDRKYGYTF
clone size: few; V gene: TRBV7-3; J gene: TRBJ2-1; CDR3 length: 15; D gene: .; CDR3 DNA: TGTGCCAGCAGCTTAGGAAAGAGCTCCTACAATGAGCAGTTCTTC; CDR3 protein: CASSLGKSSYNEQFF
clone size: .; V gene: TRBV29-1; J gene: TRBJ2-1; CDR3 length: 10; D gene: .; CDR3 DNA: TGCAGCGTTGATGAAAATGAGCAGTTCTTC; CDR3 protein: CSVDENEQFF
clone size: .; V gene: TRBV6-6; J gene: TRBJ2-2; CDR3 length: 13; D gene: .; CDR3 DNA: TGTGCCAGCAGTTACAAGACAGCCGGGGAGCTGTTTTTT; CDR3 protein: CASSYKTAGELFF
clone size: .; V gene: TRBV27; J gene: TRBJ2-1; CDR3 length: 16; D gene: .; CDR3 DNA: TGTGCCAGCAGTTTAACGGGGAGGACGGTACATGATGAGCAGTTCTTC; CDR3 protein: CASSLTGRTVHDEQFF
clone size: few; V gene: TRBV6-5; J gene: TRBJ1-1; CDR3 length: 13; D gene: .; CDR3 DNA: TGTGCCAGCAGTTGGCTCGAGGGGACTGAAGCTTTCTTT; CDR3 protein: CASSWLEGTEAFF
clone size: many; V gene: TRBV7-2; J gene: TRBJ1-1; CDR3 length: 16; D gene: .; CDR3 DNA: TGTGCCAGCAGCTTAGAAGGAAGGGGTCTGAACACTGAAGCTTTCTTT; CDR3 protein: CASSLEGRGLNTEAFF
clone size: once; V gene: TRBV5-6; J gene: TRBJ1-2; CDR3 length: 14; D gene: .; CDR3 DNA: TGTGCCAGCAGCTTGGGCCAGGGGCTCGACGGCTACACCTTC; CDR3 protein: CASSLGQGLDGYTF
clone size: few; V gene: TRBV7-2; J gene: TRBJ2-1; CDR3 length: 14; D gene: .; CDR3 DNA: TGTGCCAGCAGCTTAGTGCTAGCGTCGAATGAGCAGTTCTTC; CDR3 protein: CASSLVLASNEQFF
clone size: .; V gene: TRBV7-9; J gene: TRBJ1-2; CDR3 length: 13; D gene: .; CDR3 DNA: TGTGCCAGCAGCTTAGGGACTGTAGATGGTTACACCTTC; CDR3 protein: CASSLGTVDGYTF
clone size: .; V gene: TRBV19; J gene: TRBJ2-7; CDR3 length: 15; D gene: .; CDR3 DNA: TGTGCCAGTAGTAGGGACGGCGGAGGAGGTTACGAGCAGTACTTC; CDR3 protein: CASSRDGGGGYEQYF